The clone carrying this T cell receptor beta chain was counted between two and nine times. Antigen: not known. Amplification of TCR beta CDR3 regions was performed using RNA transcripts as template. First-round RT-PCR of the TCR CDR3 relied on the HTBI primer set. TCRdb used MiXCR to reprocess the multiplex PCR reads, holding one entry per CDR3 protein. The repertoire holds around 300,000 distinct CDR3 sequences, 13% seen once, with almost 8% in the top ten. This sample is drawn from a study of T cells in Graves' hyperthyroidism and ophthalmopathy. Whole-study findings and limits: Within blood appeared most thyroid clonotypes that had expanded above 0.001.

After removal of 5 bases from V and 6 bases from J, the junction contained 13 bases not matched to a gene. Germline values: CDR1 KGHDR, CDR2 SFDVKD. CDR3 length: 17 amino acids. Hyperthyroidism had been newly diagnosed in patients aged 18 to 65, and its duration was under 2 months. The diagnostic basis comprised clinical symptoms, serum thyroxine and TRAb, thyroid ultrasound and orbital computed tomography. The receptor's source is a young woman with Graves' hyperthyroidism that later progressed to Graves' ophthalmopathy. V and J are TRBV24-1 and TRBJ2-1; 9 bases line up with TRBD1. Input material: blood. CDR3: CATSAPAGTGNSNEQFF. CDR3 coding DNA: TGTGCCACCAGTGCCCCTGCCGGGACAGGGAATTCCAATGAGCAGTTCTTC.